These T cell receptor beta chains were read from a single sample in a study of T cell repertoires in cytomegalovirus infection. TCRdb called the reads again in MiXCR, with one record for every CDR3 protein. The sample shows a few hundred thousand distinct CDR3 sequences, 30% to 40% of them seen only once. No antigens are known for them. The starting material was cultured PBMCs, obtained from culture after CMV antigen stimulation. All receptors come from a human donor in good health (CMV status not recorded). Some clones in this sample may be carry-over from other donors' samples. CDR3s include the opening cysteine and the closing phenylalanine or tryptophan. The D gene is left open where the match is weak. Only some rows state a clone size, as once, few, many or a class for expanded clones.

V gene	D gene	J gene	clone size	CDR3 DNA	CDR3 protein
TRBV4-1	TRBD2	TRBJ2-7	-	TGCGCCAGCAGCCTATTCGGGGGGTTGAAGCACACCTACGAGCAGTACTTC	CASSLFGGLKHTYEQYF
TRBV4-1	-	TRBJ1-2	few	TGCGCCAGCAGCCAAGTTTGGGGGTCCTTCTATGGCTACACCTTC	CASSQVWGSFYGYTF
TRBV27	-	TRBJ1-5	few	TGTGCCAGTAAGCCGCAAGGGGATCGGGACTATCAGCCCCAGCATTTT	CASKPQGDRDYQPQHF
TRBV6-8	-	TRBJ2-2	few	TGTGCCAGCAGTTATAGCGAGGGGTTTACCGGGGAGCTGTTTTTT	CASSYSEGFTGELFF
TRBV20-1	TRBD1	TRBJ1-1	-	TGCAGTGCTAGAGGGACAGGGGGCAGGAACACTGAAGCTTTCTTT	CSARGTGGRNTEAFF
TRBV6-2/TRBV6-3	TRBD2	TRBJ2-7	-	TGTGCCAGCAGTTATGGCGGGAGGTACGAGCAGTACTTC	CASSYGGRYEQYF
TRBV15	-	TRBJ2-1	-	TGTGCCACCAGCAGTGGGGGCGGGTTCTACAATGAGCAGTTCTTC	CATSSGGGFYNEQFF
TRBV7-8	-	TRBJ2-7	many	TGTGCCAGCAGCCCGAGGGCCTCCTCCTACGAGCAGTACTTC	CASSPRASSYEQYF
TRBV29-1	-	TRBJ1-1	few	TGCAGCGTTGGACTAACGGGGGGCACTGAAGCTTTCTTT	CSVGLTGGTEAFF
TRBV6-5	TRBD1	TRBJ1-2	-	TGTGCCAGCAGTTACCAGGGCAGGGGGAACGATGGCTACACCTTC	CASSYQGRGNDGYTF
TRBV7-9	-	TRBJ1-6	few	TGTGCCAGCAGCTTAAACCCAATTGGGCATTCACCCCTCCACTTT	CASSLNPIGHSPLHF
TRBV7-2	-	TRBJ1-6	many	TGTGCCAGCAGCTTAGAAGGACGGGCCAATTCACCCCTCCACTTT	CASSLEGRANSPLHF
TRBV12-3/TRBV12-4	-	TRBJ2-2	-	TGTGCCAGCAGCGGACTGGCACACGGGGAGCTGTTTTTT	CASSGLAHGELFF
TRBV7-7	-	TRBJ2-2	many	TGTGCTAGCCGGAGGAGCACCGGGGAGCTGTTTTTT	CASRRSTGELFF
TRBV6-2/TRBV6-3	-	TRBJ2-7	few	TGTGCCAGCAGTTACTCCGAGAATAGCGCAGAGCAGTACTTC	CASSYSENSAEQYF
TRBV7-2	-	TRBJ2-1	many	TGTGCCAGCACCCCTTCTAGGATCTCCTACAATGAGCAGTTCTTC	CASTPSRISYNEQFF
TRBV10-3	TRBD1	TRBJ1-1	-	TGTGCCATCAGCAGGGACAGGGTGAACACTGAAGCTTTCTTT	CAISRDRVNTEAFF
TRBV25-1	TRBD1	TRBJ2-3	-	TGTGCCAGCAGTTGGACAGGGGGCACAGATACGCAGTATTTT	CASSWTGGTDTQYF
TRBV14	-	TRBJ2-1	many	TGTGCCAGCAGCCAAGCCCCCACACGCTACAATGAGCAGTTCTTC	CASSQAPTRYNEQFF
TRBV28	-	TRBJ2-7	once	TGTGCCAGCAGTTTTTCGGGGTCCTTAGCATACGAGCAGTACTTC	CASSFSGSLAYEQYF
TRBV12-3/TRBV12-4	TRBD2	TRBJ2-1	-	TGTGCCGGATCTAGCGGAATCTACAATGAGCAGTTCTTC	CAGSSGIYNEQFF
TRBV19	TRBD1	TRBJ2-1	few	TGTGCCAGTACCTTGGGACAGGGCTATGAGCAGTTCTTC	CASTLGQGYEQFF
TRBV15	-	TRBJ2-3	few	TGTGCCACCAGCAGAATATGGAGCATTCCTAGCACAGATACGCAGTATTTT	CATSRIWSIPSTDTQYF
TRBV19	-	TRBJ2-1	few	TGTGCCAGTAGTTGGCCCGGAGGTGTCGATGAGCAGTTCTTC	CASSWPGGVDEQFF
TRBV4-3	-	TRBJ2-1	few	TGCGCCAGCGGACTGGCGCCCAGCTCCTACAATGAGCAGTTCTTC	CASGLAPSSYNEQFF
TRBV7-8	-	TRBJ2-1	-	TGTGCCAGCAGCTTTCGCCTTCCCAATGAGCAGTTCTTC	CASSFRLPNEQFF
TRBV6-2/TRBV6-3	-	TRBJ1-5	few	TGTGCCAGCACCGCGTGGAATCAGCCCCAGCATTTT	CASTAWNQPQHF
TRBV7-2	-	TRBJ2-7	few	TGTGCCAGCAGCCGCAGGGCTAGTAGGAGCTCCTACGAGCAGTACTTC	CASSRRASRSSYEQYF
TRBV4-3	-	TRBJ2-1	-	TGCGCCAGCAGCCAAGATTCGCGGGACTACAATGAGCAGTTCTTC	CASSQDSRDYNEQFF
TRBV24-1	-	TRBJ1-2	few	TGTGCCGGGAAGCGGGGCTATGGCTACACCTTC	CAGKRGYGYTF
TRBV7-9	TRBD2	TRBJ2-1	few	TGTGCCAGCAGCCAGATAGGGACGACTGTAGCGGGAGGGACCTACAATGAGCAGTTCTTC	CASSQIGTTVAGGTYNEQFF